A single sample is the source of the 30 T cell receptor beta chains below, sequenced in a study of T cell repertoires in cytomegalovirus infection. TCRdb used MiXCR to reprocess the reads, holding one entry per CDR3 protein. Of around 550,000 distinct CDR3 sequences in the sample, about 26% are singletons; the top ten hold roughly 13%. Sequencing used PBMCs. The receptors were sampled from a human donor in good health (CMV status not recorded). Some clones in this sample may be carry-over from other donors' samples.

V and J are TRBV7-9 and TRBJ1-3; D not resolved. The germline V and J ends were trimmed by 5 bases and 2 bases, with 10 bases remaining between them. This CDR3 comprises 14 residues. Germline CDR1 SEHNR, CDR2 FQNEAQ (reference sequence). CDR3 sequence (DNA): TGTGCCAGCAGCCTCTCCATCCCTGGAAACACCATATATTTT. Its translation is CASSLSIPGNTIYF.

By frequency in the sample, this clonotype is medium-sized. The chain employs TRBV7-2 and TRBJ1-1; TRBD1 might be the D (5 bases). This CDR3 has 14 amino acids. V was trimmed by 5 bases and J by 5 bases, leaving 15 bases between them. Per the germline V gene, CDR1 is SGHTA and CDR2 is FQGNSA. This CDR3 reads CASSPLKRGTEAFF. CDR3 DNA: TGTGCCAGCAGCCCCCTAAAAAGGGGAACTGAAGCTTTCTTT.

The chain joins TRBV15 to TRBJ2-5; TRBD2 aligns across 7 bases. Germline V CDR1 and CDR2: LNHNV, YYDKDF (reference sequence). Unmatched junction bases numbered 9, after V lost 5 bases and J lost 3 bases. CDR3 length equals 15 residues. The DNA of the CDR3 is TGTGCCACCAGCCGCACCGGGACTACTGAAGAGACCCAGTACTTC. Amino acid sequence: CATSRTGTTEETQYF. Filled out from reference TRBV15 and TRBJ2-5, the complete variable domain reads DAMVIQNPRYQVTQFGKPVTLSCSQTLNHNVMYWYQQKSSQAPKLLFHYYDKDFNNEADTPDNFQSRRPNTSFCFLDIRSPGLGDTAMYLCATSRTGTTEETQYFGPGTRLLVL.

This clonotype has only a few counts. The chain uses TRBV4-1 and TRBJ2-1; 12 positions agree with TRBD2. CDR1 and CDR2 from the germline V gene are MGHRA and YSYEKL. The CDR3 sequence is 18 residues long. The J segment lost 5 bases and the V segment lost 1 base, leaving 9 bases of the junction unmatched. The CDR3 is CASSQGGRLAGEDNEQFF. CDR3 nucleotides: TGCGCCAGCAGCCAAGGGGGCCGACTAGCGGGAGAGGACAATGAGCAGTTCTTC.

This clonotype was detected only a few times. This sequence joins TRBV18 and TRBJ2-7; no clear D gene. Trimming removed 2 bases at V and 2 bases at J, with 4 bases between. The germline CDR1 and CDR2 sequences are KGHSH and LQKENI. The CDR3 spans 12 residues. The CDR3 spells CASSPAPYEQYF. CDR3 DNA sequence: TGTGCCAGCTCACCAGCGCCCTACGAGCAGTACTTC.

The rearrangement links TRBV12-3 or TRBV12-4 to TRBJ1-1; D may be TRBD1 (5 bases). Trimming cost V 6 bases and J 4 bases, with 21 bases left between them. CDR3 length: 16 residues. The CDR3 region is CASRRDSGRGGTEAFF. The CDR3 DNA is TGTGCCAGCAGACGAGATTCAGGGAGGGGAGGCACTGAAGCTTTCTTT.

About this clonotype: A much larger clone is a single base away; this may be a read error. J is TRBJ2-6 and V is TRBV7-8, with TRBD1 matching 7 bases. CDR1 and CDR2 from the germline V gene are SGHVS and FQNEAQ. The CDR3 extends over 18 amino acids. CDR3 nucleotides: TGTGCCAGCAGCCCTAGGACAGGCCGGAGCTCTGGGGCCAACGCCCTGACTTTC. As protein: CASSPRTGRSSGANALTF.

This clonotype was counted only a few times. J is TRBJ2-7 and V is TRBV7-8; 8 bases match TRBD1. J was trimmed by 3 bases and V by 3 bases; bases with no gene match: 4. The CDR3 contains 14 residues. In germline, CDR1 is SGHVS, CDR2 FQNEAQ. CDR3 loop: CASSFQGAGYEQYV. Written as DNA, the CDR3 is TGTGCCAGCAGCTTTCAGGGGGCGGGCTACGAGCAGTACGTC.

This clonotype was picked up many times. The CDR3 reads CASSGTSRWETQYF. The CDR3 DNA reads as TGTGCCAGCAGCGGGACTAGCCGGTGGGAGACCCAGTACTTC. The rearrangement uses TRBV7-9 and TRBJ2-5; 9 bases map to TRBD2. CDR3 length: 14 amino acids. The trim removed 5 bases at V and 5 bases at J, leaving 6 bases unmatched. CDR1 and CDR2 (germline): SEHNR, FQNEAQ (reference sequence).

The V and J genes are TRBV9 and TRBJ2-7; D uncertain. CDR1 and CDR2 (germline): SGDLS, YYNGEE. The CDR3 is 12 residues long. V lost 4 bases and J lost 6, with 11 bases in between. DNA of the CDR3: TGTGCCAGCAGCACCCACCCCCGCGAGCAGTACTTC. This codes for CASSTHPREQYF.

This clonotype was detected ten times or more. The chain recombines TRBV7-8 with TRBJ1-1, with no clear D. Germline V gene lookup returns CDR1 SGHVS and CDR2 FQNEAQ. V dropped 1 base and J dropped 0 bases, with 9 bases sitting between them. The CDR3 has 15 residues. CDR3 coding DNA: TGTGCCAGCAGCTTAGAAGCGGGCGTGAACACTGAAGCTTTCTTT. This encodes CASSLEAGVNTEAFF. The variable domain in full, with the rest retrieved from reference TRBV7-8 and TRBJ1-1, is GAGVSQSPRYKVAKRGQDVALRCDPISGHVSLFWYQQALGQGPEFLTYFQNEAQLDKSGLPSDRFFAERPEGSVSTLKIQRTQQEDSAVYLCASSLEAGVNTEAFFGQGTRLTVV.

The chain employs TRBV19 and TRBJ1-1; possibly TRBD1 for D (5 bases). Trimming took off 4 bases at V and 2 bases at J, with 14 bases between the two ends. The germline V gene has CDR1 LNHDA and CDR2 SQIVND (reference sequence). The CDR3 length is 15 residues. The CDR3: CASSRVDGGNTEAFF. As DNA, the CDR3 is TGTGCCAGTAGTAGGGTCGACGGGGGAAACACTGAAGCTTTCTTT.

This clonotype has a count of ten or more. The chain employs TRBV7-8 and TRBJ1-1; D unclear. V was clipped by 1 base and J by 0 bases, with 9 bases between them. The CDR3 is 15 residues long. CDR1 and CDR2 (germline): SGHVS, FQNEAQ. CDR3: CASSLVMGMNTEAFF. For the CDR3, the DNA is TGTGCCAGCAGCTTAGTGATGGGTATGAACACTGAAGCTTTCTTT.

The chain couples TRBV12-3 or TRBV12-4 to TRBJ2-1; D is possibly TRBD2 (5 bases). V lost 4 bases and J 9 bases, leaving 19 bases between the germline ends. The CDR3 contains 15 residues. CDR3 sequence (DNA): TGTGCCAGCAGTTCCCAGTATCCCGCGGGTAGTGAGCAGTTCTTC. Translation: CASSSQYPAGSEQFF.

This clonotype was seen repeatedly, ten times or more. This chain uses TRBV7-9 with TRBJ1-4; D ambiguous. V gave up 2 bases and J gave up 8 bases, with 15 bases separating them. This CDR3 contains 15 residues. The germline gives CDR1 SEHNR, CDR2 FQNEAQ (reference sequence). This CDR3 is CASSLPRQAREKLFF. CDR3 DNA: TGTGCCAGCAGCTTACCTCGGCAGGCCCGGGAAAAACTGTTTTTT. The full variable domain, in which reference TRBV7-9 and TRBJ1-4 provide the parts outside the CDR3, is DTGVSQNPRHKITKRGQNVTFRCDPISEHNRLYWYRQTLGQGPEFLTYFQNEAQLEKSRLLSDRFSAERPKGSFSTLEIQRTEQGDSAMYLCASSLPRQAREKLFFGSGTQLSVL.

This rearrangement joins TRBV19 to TRBJ1-1, with D tentatively TRBD1 (5 bases). Germline values: CDR1 LNHDA, CDR2 SQIVND (reference sequence). Trimming cost V 6 bases and J 5 bases, with 10 bases left between them. This CDR3 is built from 12 residues. The CDR3 reads CASSRATTEAFF. The CDR3 nucleotides read TGTGCCAGTAGCAGGGCCACTACTGAAGCTTTCTTT.

In regard to this clonotype: This may be a read error: a much more frequent sequence differs by one nucleotide. This chain links TRBV7-2 with TRBJ2-6, with D perhaps given as TRBD1 or TRBD2 (6 bases each). Germline lookup yields CDR1 SGHTA and CDR2 FQGNSA. The CDR3 has 16 residues. The CDR3 coding sequence is TGTGCCAGCAGCTTAGACGGCCTAAGGGGGGCCGACGTCCTGACTTTC. This sequence encodes CASSLDGLRGADVLTF.

This clonotype was observed a handful of times. The V gene is TRBV28, the J gene TRBJ2-7, with D tentatively TRBD2 (6 bases). Between the trimmed V and J ends, which lost 8 bases and 2 bases, there was a span of 16 bases. Germline V lookup: CDR1 MDHEN, CDR2 SYDVKM. The CDR3 is made up of 14 amino acids. The chain's CDR3 is CASVYGGPPYEQYF. The CDR3 bases are TGTGCCAGCGTGTATGGAGGGCCCCCCTACGAGCAGTACTTC.

The V gene is TRBV7-8, the J gene TRBJ2-2; D may be TRBD2 (5 bases). This CDR3 contains 16 residues. Trimming pared 4 bases from V and 6 bases from J, leaving 18 bases between. Germline lookup yields CDR1 SGHVS and CDR2 FQNEAQ. The CDR3 nucleotides are TGTGCCAGCAGCTCCTGGGGAGCCGGAGAAGCCGGGGAGCTGTTTTTT. Translating gives CASSSWGAGEAGELFF.

There are a few counts of this clonotype. This chain links TRBV6-1 with TRBJ2-2; D is uncertain. This CDR3 has 10 amino acids. V lost 8 bases and J 7 bases, leaving 5 bases between the germline ends. Germline V gives CDR1 MNHNS, CDR2 SASEGT. CDR3 DNA: TGTGCCAGCGCCTTCGGGGAGCTGTTTTTT. This sequence encodes CASAFGELFF.

V gene TRBV7-6 combines with J gene TRBJ2-7; 7 bases are shared with TRBD2. The CDR3 has 11 residues. Germline CDR1 SGHVS, CDR2 FNYEAQ. The CDR3 spells CASSGGDYWDV. CDR3 bases: TGTGCCAGCAGCGGCGGGGACTACTGGGACGTC.

The table lists this clonotype with many counts. The CDR3 bases are TGTGCCAGCAGCTTAGATGGTCAGCCCACCTACGAGCAGTACTTC. Its protein product is CASSLDGQPTYEQYF. This rearrangement joins TRBV7-2 to TRBJ2-7; no clear D. CDR1 is SGHTA and CDR2 is FQGNSA in the germline V gene. Deletions cut 1 base from V and 2 bases from J, with 12 bases between. The CDR3 length is 15 residues.

In this sample, this clonotype turned up many times. The chain uses TRBV6-2 or TRBV6-3 and TRBJ1-1; D gene unclear. The CDR3 extends over 15 amino acids. The V gene lost 5 bases and the J gene lost 1 base, with 14 bases spanning the gap. Germline lookup yields CDR1 MNHEY and CDR2 SVGEGT. The DNA for the CDR3 is TGTGCCAGCAGTCTCAGGTCAAAGGGGAACACTGAAGCTTTCTTT. Protein sequence: CASSLRSKGNTEAFF.

The chain links TRBV12-3 or TRBV12-4 to TRBJ1-2, with a possible D match to TRBD1 (5 bases). V lost 8 bases and J lost 2, with 12 bases in between. The CDR3 is 13 residues long. The CDR3 DNA is TGTGCCAGCCGTGGGACGGCCAACTATGGCTACACCTTC. This encodes CASRGTANYGYTF.

Only a few counts were recorded for this clonotype. The chain links TRBV12-3 or TRBV12-4 to TRBJ1-3, with TRBD1 matching 7 bases. The trim removed 10 bases at V and 3 bases at J, leaving 6 bases unmatched. The CDR3 is made up of 13 amino acids. The CDR3 DNA is TGTGCCACCCACAGGGGATTTGGAAACACCATATATTTT. Encoded protein: CATHRGFGNTIYF.

The chain links TRBV29-1 to TRBJ2-2, with TRBD2 identical over 8 bases. Trimming removed 5 bases from V and 3 bases from J; junction bases left unmatched: 5. This CDR3 is built from 14 residues. CDR1 and CDR2 from the germline V gene are SQVTM and ANQGSEA. The CDR3 region has the DNA TGCAGCGTTCGGGAGGGGAGAGACACCGGGGAGCTGTTTTTT. It is translated as CSVREGRDTGELFF.

This clonotype was seen a handful of times. The chain couples TRBV24-1 to TRBJ2-5; 8 nucleotides agree with TRBD1. The CDR3 loop spans 13 amino acids. V was clipped by 8 bases and J by 2 bases; unmatched bases: 3. Germline assignment: CDR1 KGHDR and CDR2 SFDVKD. This CDR3 is CATMGTGQETQYF. The CDR3 DNA reads as TGTGCCACCATGGGGACAGGACAAGAGACCCAGTACTTC.

The table lists this clonotype with many counts. The gene calls are TRBV4-3 and TRBJ2-3; TRBD1 aligns across 8 bases. Germline V lookup: CDR1 LGHNA, CDR2 YSLEER. With 4 bases clipped from V and 3 bases from J, the junction kept 6 bases outside the gene matches. CDR3 size: 15 residues. The CDR3 loop reads CASSPRGQGTDTQYF. For the CDR3, the DNA is TGCGCCAGCAGCCCTAGAGGACAGGGAACAGATACGCAGTATTTT.

The chain is built from TRBV19 and TRBJ1-1, with D possibly TRBD1 on 6 matching bases. CDR1 is LNHDA and CDR2 is SQIVND in the germline V gene (reference sequence). Trimming stripped 10 bases from V and 4 bases from J, with 16 bases between. The CDR3 extends over 13 amino acids. Here the CDR3 reads CATGQGLSTEAFF. CDR3 bases: TGTGCCACCGGGCAGGGGTTGAGCACTGAAGCTTTCTTT.

This clonotype was observed at least ten times. Here the CDR3 DNA reads TGTGCCAGCAGCTTACGCCCATTAGCGGGAGCCCCCTACAATGAGCAGTTCTTC. Translation gives CASSLRPLAGAPYNEQFF. This sequence joins TRBV7-8 and TRBJ2-1; TRBD2 aligns across 9 bases. J lost 2 bases, V lost 2 bases, and 10 bases had no gene match. Germline CDR1 is SGHVS and CDR2 is FQNEAQ. There are 18 residues in the CDR3.